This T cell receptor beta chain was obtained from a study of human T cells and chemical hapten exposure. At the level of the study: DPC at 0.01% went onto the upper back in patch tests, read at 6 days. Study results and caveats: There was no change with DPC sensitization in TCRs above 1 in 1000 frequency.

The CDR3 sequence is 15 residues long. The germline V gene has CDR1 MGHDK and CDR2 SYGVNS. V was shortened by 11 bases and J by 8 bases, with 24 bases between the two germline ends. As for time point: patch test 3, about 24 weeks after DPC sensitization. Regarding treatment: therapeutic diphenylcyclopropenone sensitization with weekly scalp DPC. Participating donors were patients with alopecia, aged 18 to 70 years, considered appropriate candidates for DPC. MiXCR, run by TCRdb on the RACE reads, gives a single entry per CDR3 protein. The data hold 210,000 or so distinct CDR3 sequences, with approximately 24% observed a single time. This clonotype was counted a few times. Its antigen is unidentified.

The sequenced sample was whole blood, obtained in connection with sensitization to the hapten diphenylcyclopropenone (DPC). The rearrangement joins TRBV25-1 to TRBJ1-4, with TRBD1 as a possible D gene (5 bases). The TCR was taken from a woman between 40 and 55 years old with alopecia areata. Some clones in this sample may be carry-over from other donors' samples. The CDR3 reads CAGSLQTAWDEKLFF. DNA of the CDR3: TGTGCCGGATCCCTACAGACAGCTTGGGACGAAAAACTGTTTTTT.